The present TCR beta chain was sequenced within a study of post-analysis software for immune sequencing data (dated by TCRdb to the mid-2010s). Regarding the complete study: The recorded disease courses included relapsing-remitting, secondary progressive and progressive-relapsing multiple sclerosis, and some patients had no subtype annotation. A subset of samples was prepared in parallel using single-end sample barcoding, then pooled and co-amplified after Illumina adapter ligation. The multiple sclerosis patient repertoires were compared with 10 to 12 previously published healthy control repertoires from donors aged about 6 to 26 years.

Receptor amplification or capture employed PCR. For sequencing, an Illumina HiSeq 2500 was employed. To reduce PCR and sequencing biases, unique molecular identifiers were built into the TCR beta cDNA libraries. Every 1 to 10 million input T cells yielded 500,000 or so cDNA molecules, meaning each molecule approximated one T cell. The patient libraries were prepared and sequenced using the same protocol as the earlier healthy control dataset. Within a given batch, samples were prepared together, multiplexed and sequenced on the same HiSeq lane. Per the authors' processing: Raw barcoded reads were processed with MIGEC, discarding single-read molecular identifier groups before consensus assembly and CDR3 extraction. Clonotype tables were post-analysed with VDJtools, normalizing diversity by down-sampling all datasets to the smallest sample size. To correct batch-related cross-sample contamination, repertoire overlap clustering matched CDR3 amino acid sequences but not nucleotide sequences. In-frame beta chains were kept once TCRdb had trimmed the public reads at Q25 with fastp and called clones with MiXCR. Identical CDR3 protein sequences are pooled into one entry, listed with their most common genes and DNA. TCRdb assigned the V and J calls; the authors' analysis was not used. Recorded for this sample are hundreds of thousands of distinct CDR3 sequences; around 50% of them occurred a single time. The top ten clonotypes cover about 4.8% of the sample.

The sample holds one count of this clonotype. The clone's antigen remains unknown. There are no base qualities to consult, and no much larger clone falls within one base. The CDR1 and CDR2 encoded by the germline V gene (reference sequence) are SEHNR and FQNEAQ. The CDR3 runs 17 amino acids, cysteine and phenylalanine included. The read is trimmed to its CDR3 DNA, 51 bases read in frame from base 1. Trimming takes 8 bases off V and 3 bases off J; junction bases not matched to a gene: 12. To demonstrate the VDJtools post-analysis software, the study profiled TCR beta repertoires from the peripheral blood of under 15 young patients with multiple sclerosis. Multiple sclerosis patients were children and adolescents aged about 6 to 15 years. What the study reported, not specific to this receptor: Significantly lower normalized Chao1 diversity was found in multiple sclerosis patients than in controls, suggesting substantial peripheral T-cell clonal expansion. Direct clustering with F measure revealed strong co-clustering of samples prepared in the same batch, which led to a batch-effect correction. The control group was slightly older than the multiple sclerosis patient group. Patients showed significantly higher frequencies than controls for about 5 TRBV segments, among them TRBV5-6, TRBV5-1 and TRBV20-1.

In this chain, TRBV7-9 is recombined with TRBJ2-1; the junction holds 11 bases that match TRBD2. Specimen: blood. The source is a girl aged 5-17 years with multiple sclerosis. The CDR3 in this case is CASPSEELAGDYNEQFF. At the DNA level, the sequence is TGTGCCAGCCCCAGTGAGGAACTAGCGGGAGACTACAATGAGCAGTTCTTC.